This T cell receptor (beta chain) was recovered during a study of T-cell reconstitution after alpha-beta-depleted transplantation in children. Findings and caveats of the study: One year post-transplant, T-cell counts and diversity were largely derived from T cells produced anew. The high TCRbeta diversity at day 60 in some patients came from surviving recipient T cells and thymic progenitors. It was reported that alpha-beta T cells came from several hundred expanded graft clones (about two months after transplant).

Preparation of the TCRbeta library involved a method that used unique molecular identifiers. TCRdb reprocessed the PCR reads via MiXCR and lists one record per CDR3 protein. The repertoire holds around 190,000 distinct CDR3 sequences, with about 7% as singletons. Trimming cost V 3 bases and J 6 bases, with 15 bases left between them. CDR1 is DFQATT and CDR2 is SNEGSKA in the germline V gene (reference sequence). This CDR3 has 14 residues. This clonotype was counted many times. Its target is not known. This chain uses TRBV20-1 with TRBJ2-1, with D possibly matching TRBD1 (5 bases). Sequenced here: PBMCs, sampled before TCRalphabeta/CD19-depleted stem cell transplant. The source is a boy aged 2 to 10 with acute lymphoblastic leukemia, due to receive a stem cell transplant. The CDR3 sequence is CSASTGTWFNEQFF. CDR3 sequence (DNA): TGCAGTGCTAGTACAGGTACCTGGTTCAATGAGCAGTTCTTC.